These 25 T cell receptor beta chains were all obtained from the same sample, sequenced in a study of blood T cell repertoires in COVID-19. Produced via immunoSEQ multiplex PCR; TCRdb's table is partial and in-frame only. The repertoire holds about 150,000 clones, with 87% as singletons. The specimen was peripheral blood. The receptors shown here come from a human donor in a cohort sampled during active COVID-19.

The V and J genes are TRBV18 and TRBJ2-1; 9 bases map to TRBD2. The CDR3 has 20 amino acids. V was pared by 3 bases and J by 0 bases, with 15 bases of the junction left unmatched. Germline V lookup: CDR1 KGHSH, CDR2 LQKENI. The CDR3 region is CASSPIRRAGTSISYNEQFF. The CDR3 DNA follows: TGTGCCAGCTCACCGATCCGACGGGCCGGGACTAGCATCTCCTACAATGAGCAGTTCTTC.

The chain links TRBV5-1 to TRBJ1-1, with D possibly matching TRBD1 (6 bases). V lost 2 bases and J 3 bases, leaving 11 bases between the germline ends. The V gene's germline CDR1 is SGHRS and CDR2 YFSETQ. The CDR3 sequence is 14 residues long. In nucleotides, the CDR3 is TGCGCCAGCAGCTTACAGGGTCAGGACACTGAAGCTTTCTTT. Translation gives CASSLQGQDTEAFF.

V gene TRBV30 combines with J gene TRBJ2-6; 8 bases align to TRBD1. With V trimmed by 2 bases and J by 3 bases, 3 bases remained unmatched. Germline CDR1 and CDR2: GTSNPN and SVGIG (reference sequence). CDR3 length equals 15 residues. In nucleotides, the CDR3 is TGTGCCTGGAGTCAGGGGGCACGTGGGGCCAACGTCCTGACTTTC. It is translated as CAWSQGARGANVLTF.

The CDR3 region is CASSRRGARAYGYTF. CDR3 nucleotide sequence: TGTGCCAGCAGTAGGAGGGGCGCGCGGGCCTATGGCTACACCTTC. The chain uses TRBV28 and TRBJ1-2; the D gene is possibly TRBD1 (5 bases). V lost 5 bases, J lost 4 bases, and 17 bases lay in between. The CDR3 is 15 residues long. Germline V gene data show CDR1 as MDHEN and CDR2 as SYDVKM.

The V and J genes are TRBV4-3 and TRBJ2-1; no firm D call. Germline CDR1 reads LGHNA; CDR2 reads YSLEER. This CDR3 comprises 15 residues. Trimming removed 0 bases at V and 0 bases at J, with 6 bases between. The CDR3 DNA follows: TGCGCCAGCAGCCAAGAGACGGGCTCCTACAATGAGCAGTTCTTC. Its protein is CASSQETGSYNEQFF.

This clone was found once. CDR3: CSVEDRGGKPQHF. The CDR3 region has the DNA TGCAGCGTTGAGGACAGGGGAGGAAAGCCCCAGCATTTT. J is TRBJ1-5 and V is TRBV29-1, with TRBD1 identical over 9 bases. Looked up from germline, CDR1 is SQVTM and CDR2 is ANQGSEA. V dropped 3 bases and J dropped 8; count of bases not matched to a gene: 5. The CDR3 runs 13 residues. Together with reference TRBV29-1 and TRBJ1-5, the CDR3 gives the full variable domain: SAVISQKPSRDICQRGTSLTIQCQVDSQVTMMFWYRQQPGQSLTLIATANQGSEATYESGFVIDKFPISRPNLTFSTLTVSNMSPEDSSIYLCSVEDRGGKPQHFGDGTRLSIL.

This chain joins TRBV9 and TRBJ2-6; perhaps TRBD2 as D (5 bases). Trimming removed 2 bases from V and 2 bases from J, with 17 bases in between. This CDR3 has 18 amino acids. Germline CDR1 and CDR2: SGDLS and YYNGEE. The CDR3 here is CASSVPGPGIPGANVLTF. The CDR3 DNA reads TGTGCCAGCAGCGTCCCTGGCCCGGGAATCCCTGGGGCCAACGTCCTGACTTTC.

J is TRBJ2-4 and V is TRBV3-1 (or the pseudogene TRBV3-2); 8 bases match TRBD2. There are 16 residues in the CDR3. The ends lost 1 base at V and 1 base at J; junction bases unmatched: 3. Germline V lookup: CDR1 LGHDT, CDR2 YNNKEL (reference sequence). The CDR3 reads CASSQVSGKAKNIQYF. CDR3 coding DNA: TGTGCCAGCAGCCAAGTTAGCGGGAAGGCCAAAAACATTCAGTACTTC.

The chain is built from TRBV4-3 and TRBJ2-7; no clear D gene. This CDR3 spans 15 amino acids. V shed 0 bases and J shed 5 bases, with 14 bases lying between them. Germline CDR1 is LGHNA and CDR2 is YSLEER. CDR3 in amino acids: CASSQDLGLPNEQYF. CDR3 nucleotide sequence: TGCGCCAGCAGCCAAGATCTTGGCCTCCCGAACGAGCAGTACTTC.

The chain links TRBV6-9 to TRBJ2-7; weak D call: TRBD1 (6 bases). Trimming shortened V by 0 bases and J by 3 bases, and 18 bases separated the two germline ends. Germline V lookup: CDR1 MNHGY, CDR2 SVAAGI. This CDR3 is built from 17 residues. CDR3 nucleotides: TGTGCCAGCAGTTATTCGAAAAGAGGGGACATGTACTACGAGCAGTACTTC. Residues: CASSYSKRGDMYYEQYF.

The chain employs TRBV9 and TRBJ2-5; 8 nucleotides agree with TRBD2. Germline V CDR1 and CDR2: SGDLS, YYNGEE. V lost 1 base to trimming and J lost 5 bases; unmatched junction nucleotides: 4. CDR3 length equals 14 residues. CDR3 loop: CASSVSGSRETQYF. CDR3 nucleotide sequence: TGTGCCAGCAGCGTAAGCGGGAGTCGGGAGACCCAGTACTTC.

This clone was detected only once. The genes are TRBV28 and TRBJ2-1, with D possibly being TRBD2 (7 bases). The V end lost 5 bases, the J end lost 5 bases, and 19 bases lay between the germline ends. Germline V gene lookup returns CDR1 MDHEN and CDR2 SYDVKM. This CDR3 has 16 residues. As DNA, the CDR3 is TGTGCCAGCAGTACTGAGGGAGGGGGGGTACACAATGAGCAGTTCTTC. Residues: CASSTEGGGVHNEQFF.

CDR3 protein: CASSSAGASDTQYF. As DNA, the CDR3 is TGTGCCAGCAGTTCGGCGGGGGCATCAGATACGCAGTATTTT. This rearrangement joins TRBV28 to TRBJ2-3; maybe TRBD2 (7 bases). The V end was cut by 4 bases, the J end by 4 bases, with 12 bases between. The length of the CDR3 is 14 residues. Germline CDR1 MDHEN, CDR2 SYDVKM.

This chain joins TRBV25-1 and TRBJ2-5; 11 bases align to TRBD2. After removal of 5 bases from V and 4 bases from J, the junction contained 9 bases not matched to a gene. The CDR3 has 16 residues. Germline-derived CDR1 and CDR2 are MGHDK and SYGVNS. The CDR3 is CASSRLAGMGGETQYF. The CDR3 DNA reads as TGTGCCAGCAGTAGACTAGCGGGGATGGGTGGAGAGACCCAGTACTTC.

This clone has more than one count but fewer than ten. The V and J genes are TRBV19 and TRBJ1-3, with unresolved D. The CDR3 runs 13 residues. V was clipped by 5 bases and J by 2 bases, with 7 bases between them. Germline CDR1 is LNHDA and CDR2 is SQIVND (reference sequence). CDR3 in DNA: TGTGCCAGTAGTCAGCGGGCTGGAAACACCATATATTTT. The encoded protein is CASSQRAGNTIYF.

The sample holds a few counts of this clone. The chain carries TRBV3-1 (or the pseudogene TRBV3-2) and TRBJ1-1; 8 positions match TRBD1. J gave up 6 bases and V 3 bases, and 6 bases lay outside the gene matches. Germline V gives CDR1 LGHDT, CDR2 YNNKEL (reference sequence). This CDR3 is built from 14 residues. CDR3 sequence: CASSHEDRVAEAFF. The CDR3 DNA sequence: TGTGCCAGCAGCCACGAGGACAGGGTTGCTGAAGCTTTCTTT.

The V and J genes are TRBV6-5 and TRBJ1-5; D possibly corresponds to TRBD1 (6 bases). V lost 9 bases and J lost 0, with 12 bases in between. The V gene's germline CDR1 is MNHEY and CDR2 SVGAGI. The CDR3 extends over 14 amino acids. CDR3 sequence (DNA): TGTGCCAGTGGACAGATAAATAGCAATCAGCCCCAGCATTTT. Amino acids: CASGQINSNQPQHF.

The chain is built from TRBV7-9 and TRBJ1-4; 12 positions agree with TRBD1. This CDR3 has 17 amino acids. V gave up 5 bases and J gave up 7 bases; unmatched junction bases: 11. Germline CDR1 and CDR2: SEHNR and FQNEAQ (reference sequence). The CDR3 region has the DNA TGTGCCAGCAGCAGCGGGACAGGGGGCGTTGGGGGTGAAAAACTGTTTTTT. This sequence encodes CASSSGTGGVGGEKLFF.

The rearrangement uses TRBV7-8 and TRBJ1-6; D gene unclear. This CDR3 region has 15 residues. V lost 1 base, J lost 7 bases, and 11 bases lay in between. Germline-derived CDR1 and CDR2 are SGHVS and FQNEAQ. The DNA for the CDR3 is TGTGCCAGCAGCTTAGGGAGGGCCATAAATTCACCCCTCCACTTT. The encoded protein is CASSLGRAINSPLHF.

The rearrangement joins TRBV30 to TRBJ2-5; 7 nucleotides agree with TRBD1. After removal of 3 bases from V and 2 bases from J, the junction contained 9 bases not matched to a gene. This CDR3 has 15 amino acids. Germline V lookup: CDR1 GTSNPN, CDR2 SVGIG (reference sequence). The CDR3 reads CAWRTPGQKQETQYF. The CDR3 coding sequence is TGTGCCTGGAGAACCCCGGGACAGAAACAAGAGACCCAGTACTTC.

This clone was seen a few times. The gene calls are TRBV18 and TRBJ1-5, with TRBD1 as a possible D gene (5 bases). The CDR3 length is 17 residues. CDR1 and CDR2 from the germline V gene are KGHSH and LQKENI. Trimming shortened V by 3 bases and J by 0 bases, and 15 bases separated the two germline ends. CDR3 DNA sequence: TGTGCCAGCTCACCGTCCGGGGGAGGGCATAGCAATCAGCCCCAGCATTTT. Translating gives CASSPSGGGHSNQPQHF.

The chain combines TRBV27 with TRBJ2-7, with no clear D. CDR3 length equals 13 residues. Trimming took off 5 bases at V and 3 bases at J, with 11 bases between the two ends. Germline CDR1 and CDR2: MNHEY and SMNVEV (reference sequence). The DNA for the CDR3 is TGTGCCAGCAGTAGCCATGGGCGCTACGAGCAGTACTTC. Translation gives CASSSHGRYEQYF.

The J gene is TRBJ1-2, the V gene TRBV5-1, with 9 bases that match TRBD1. The CDR3 extends over 13 amino acids. The germline V gene has CDR1 SGHRS and CDR2 YFSETQ. Trimming at V came to 4 bases and at J to 10 bases, leaving 8 bases not matched to a gene. Written as DNA, the CDR3 is TGCGCCAGCAGCACCGGGACAGGGCTATACTACACCTTC. It is translated as CASSTGTGLYYTF.

The chain is built from TRBV2 and TRBJ2-7, with a possible D match to TRBD1 (6 bases). This CDR3 has 14 amino acids. V gave up 8 bases and J gave up 2 bases, with 16 bases separating them. The germline V gene has CDR1 SNHLY and CDR2 FYNNEI. The CDR3 nucleotides are TGTGCCAGCGTAATAGGGACACCCACCTACGAGCAGTACTTC. It codes for CASVIGTPTYEQYF.

V and J are TRBV7-3 and TRBJ2-7; TRBD2 agrees at 11 bases. The V and J ends lost 5 bases and 3 bases, in that order; junction bases with no gene match: 9. Germline V gene lookup returns CDR1 SGHTA and CDR2 FQGTGA. CDR3 length equals 16 residues. CDR3 sequence reads: CASSPLLAGARYEQYF. Written as DNA, the CDR3 is TGTGCCAGCAGCCCCCTACTAGCGGGGGCACGCTACGAGCAGTACTTC.